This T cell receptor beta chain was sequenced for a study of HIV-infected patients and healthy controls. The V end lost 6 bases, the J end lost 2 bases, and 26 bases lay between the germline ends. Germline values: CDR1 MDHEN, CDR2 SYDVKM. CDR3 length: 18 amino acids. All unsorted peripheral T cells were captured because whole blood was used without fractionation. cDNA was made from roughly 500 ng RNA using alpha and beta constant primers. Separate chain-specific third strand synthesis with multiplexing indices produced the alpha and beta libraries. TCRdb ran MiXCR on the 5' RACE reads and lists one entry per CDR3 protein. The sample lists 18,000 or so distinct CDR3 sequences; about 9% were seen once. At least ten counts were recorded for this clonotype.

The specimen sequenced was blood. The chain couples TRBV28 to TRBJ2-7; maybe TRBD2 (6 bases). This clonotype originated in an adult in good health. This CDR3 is CASRARGVMGSGPYEQYF. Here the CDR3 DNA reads TGTGCCAGCAGGGCCCGAGGGGTGATGGGTAGCGGCCCCTACGAGCAGTACTTC.